This entry describes one TCR beta chain. Its specificity is not known. The sample is drawn from a study of cytomegalovirus exposure and HLA in healthy donors. The wider study: Researchers previously reported finding about 110 million unique TCR beta sequences from roughly 180 million T cells. Study outcomes and limitations: In a later analysis, across HLA loci, associated TCR counts were highest for DRB1, lowest for HLA-C.

PCR was performed using 60 Vbeta and 13 Jbeta primers. Measured with immunoSEQ multiplex PCR; TCRdb has only the in-frame clones, and not every one. Of 150,000 to 180,000 clones listed, around 80% are singletons. Germline V CDR1 and CDR2: LGHNA, YNFKEQ. This CDR3 is 16 amino acids long. J was trimmed by 0 bases and V by 0 bases; bases with no gene match: 0. The sample comprised PBMCs. The chain combines TRBV4-2 with TRBJ2-1, with 9 bases matching TRBD2. The TCR comes from a man aged 25 to 40 in good health and CMV-seropositive. The CDR3 coding sequence is TGTGCCAGCAGCCAAGATAGCGGGAGCTCCTACAATGAGCAGTTCTTC. Protein: CASSQDSGSSYNEQFF.